This T cell receptor (beta chain) was recorded in a study of T cells in women clearing cervical HPV infection. Study-level information: Blood came at first lesion visit for cases, post-clearance for controls. For cases, blood was sampled a median around 140 days after lesion detection, interquartile range roughly 90 to 230 days.

On this clone: The antigen remains unidentified. Sequencing ends 3 residues short of the CDR3 end; the germline J gene provides the rest.

The CDR3 is 15 residues long. Germline V gene lookup returns CDR1 SNHLY and CDR2 FYNNEI. General study points: CIN3+ cases had significantly higher TCR richness than controls; evenness did not differ.

Average input was around 1,200 ng genomic DNA for immunoSEQ TCR beta CDR3 amplification. Assay: immunoSEQ multiplex PCR; the TCRdb copy retains only in-frame clones and omits some. The sample table sets out approximately 35,000 clones. The chain uses TRBV2 and TRBJ1-4, with D perhaps TRBD1 (6 bases). Sequencing input: blood buffy coat. The clonotype comes from a woman aged 18 to 75 with a cervical HPV16 infection that either progressed to CIN3+ or cleared (not recorded which). The sequenced CDR3 bases are TGTGCCAGCAGCGAACAGGGTGCGGATAATTCACCA. It codes for CASSEQGADNSP. The entire CDR3 reads CASSEQGADNSPLFF.